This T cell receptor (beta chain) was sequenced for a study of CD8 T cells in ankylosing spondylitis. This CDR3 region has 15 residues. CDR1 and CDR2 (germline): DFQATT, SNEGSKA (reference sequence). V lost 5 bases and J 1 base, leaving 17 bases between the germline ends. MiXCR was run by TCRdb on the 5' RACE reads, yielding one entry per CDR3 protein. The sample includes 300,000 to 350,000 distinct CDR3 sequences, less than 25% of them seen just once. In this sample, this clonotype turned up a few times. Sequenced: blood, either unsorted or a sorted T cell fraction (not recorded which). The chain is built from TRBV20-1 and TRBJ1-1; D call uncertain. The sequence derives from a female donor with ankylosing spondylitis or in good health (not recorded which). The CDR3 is CSAGRSLGWNTEAFF. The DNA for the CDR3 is TGCAGTGCTGGAAGGTCCCTGGGGTGGAACACTGAAGCTTTCTTT.